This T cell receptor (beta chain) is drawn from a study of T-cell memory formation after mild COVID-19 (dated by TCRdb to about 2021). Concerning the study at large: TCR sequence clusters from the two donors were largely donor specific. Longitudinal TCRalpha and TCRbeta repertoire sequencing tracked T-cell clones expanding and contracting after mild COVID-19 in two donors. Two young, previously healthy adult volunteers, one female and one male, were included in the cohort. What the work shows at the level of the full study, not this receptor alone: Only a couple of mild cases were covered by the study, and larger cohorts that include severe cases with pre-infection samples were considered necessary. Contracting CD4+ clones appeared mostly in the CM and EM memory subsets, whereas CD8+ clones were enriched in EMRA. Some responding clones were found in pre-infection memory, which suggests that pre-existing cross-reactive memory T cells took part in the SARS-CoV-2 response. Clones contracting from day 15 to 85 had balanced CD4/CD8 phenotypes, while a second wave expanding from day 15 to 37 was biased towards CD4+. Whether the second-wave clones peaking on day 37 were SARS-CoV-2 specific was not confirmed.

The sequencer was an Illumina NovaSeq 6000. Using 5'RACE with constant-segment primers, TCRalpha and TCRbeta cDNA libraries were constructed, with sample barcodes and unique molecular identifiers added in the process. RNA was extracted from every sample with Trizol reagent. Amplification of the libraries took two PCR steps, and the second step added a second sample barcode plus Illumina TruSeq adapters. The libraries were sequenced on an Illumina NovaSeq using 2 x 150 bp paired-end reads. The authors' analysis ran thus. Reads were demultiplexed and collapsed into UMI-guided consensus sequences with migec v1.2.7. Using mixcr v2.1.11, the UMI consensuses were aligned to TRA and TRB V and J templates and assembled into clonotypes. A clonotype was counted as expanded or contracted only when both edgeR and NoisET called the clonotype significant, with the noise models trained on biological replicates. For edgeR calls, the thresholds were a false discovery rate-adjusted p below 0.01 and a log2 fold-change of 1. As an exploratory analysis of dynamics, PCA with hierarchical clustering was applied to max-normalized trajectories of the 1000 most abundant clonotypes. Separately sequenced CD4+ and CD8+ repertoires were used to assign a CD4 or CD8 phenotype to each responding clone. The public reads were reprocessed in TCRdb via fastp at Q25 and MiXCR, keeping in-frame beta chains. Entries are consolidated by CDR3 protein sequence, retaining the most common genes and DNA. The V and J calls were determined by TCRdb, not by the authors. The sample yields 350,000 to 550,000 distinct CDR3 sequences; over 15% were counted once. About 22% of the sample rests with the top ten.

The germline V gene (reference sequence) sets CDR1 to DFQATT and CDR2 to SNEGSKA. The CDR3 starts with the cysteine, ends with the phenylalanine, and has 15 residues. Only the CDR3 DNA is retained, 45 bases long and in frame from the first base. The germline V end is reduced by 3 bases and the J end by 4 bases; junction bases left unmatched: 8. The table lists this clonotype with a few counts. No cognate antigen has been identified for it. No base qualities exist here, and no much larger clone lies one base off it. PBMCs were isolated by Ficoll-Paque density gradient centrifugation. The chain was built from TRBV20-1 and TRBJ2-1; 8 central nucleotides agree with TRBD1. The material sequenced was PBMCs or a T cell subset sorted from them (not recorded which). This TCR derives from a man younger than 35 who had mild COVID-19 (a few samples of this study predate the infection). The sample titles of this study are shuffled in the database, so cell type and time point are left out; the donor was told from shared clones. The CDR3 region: CSASLRGLGYNEQFF. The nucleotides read TGCAGTGCTAGTCTCAGGGGGCTGGGATACAATGAGCAGTTCTTC.